This T cell receptor beta chain was found in a study of CD8+CD57+ T cells in acquired aplastic anemia. J was trimmed by 7 bases and V by 3 bases; bases with no gene match: 2. CDR1 is KGHDR, CDR2 SFDVKD, per germline. The CDR3 has 14 amino acids. Note on this clonotype: Its antigen is as yet unknown.

TCR beta VDJ and CDR3 were profiled, and genomic DNA was the template. One entry per CDR3 protein results from TCRdb running MiXCR on the reads. The sample contains about 170,000 distinct CDR3 sequences, around 48% of which appear only once. All sequencing subjects had displayed CD8+CD57+ cell expansion on flow cytometry. Overall study findings and caveats: Some 28 sequences, all CD8+ CDR3, were shared between patients and controls. Between the patient and control groups, CD8+ Simpson's diversity did not differ significantly.

The sequence came from a human donor with aplastic anemia. Input material: sorted CD4+, CD8+, or CD8+CD57+ T cells (not recorded which) from PBMCs. V is TRBV24-1 and J is TRBJ2-1, with 10 bases lining up with TRBD1. In nucleotides, the CDR3 is TGTGCCACCAGTGATCCGGACAGGGGGAATGAGCAGTTCTTC. It codes for CATSDPDRGNEQFF.